The entry below describes one TCR beta chain. This specimen belongs to a study of human T cells and chemical hapten exposure. Regarding time point: patch test 3, about 24 weeks after DPC sensitization. Treatment: therapeutic diphenylcyclopropenone sensitization with weekly scalp DPC. TCRdb analysed the RACE reads with MiXCR anew, one entry per CDR3 protein. Of around 85,000 distinct CDR3 sequences in the sample, around 13% were seen once. Germline loops: CDR1 LGHNA, CDR2 YNFKEQ. V lost 0 bases, J lost 4 bases, and 6 bases stayed unmatched. The CDR3 is made up of 17 amino acids. The chain is built from TRBV4-2 and TRBJ2-3; 11 bases are a match to TRBD2. Sequenced material: whole blood, taken in connection with sensitization to the hapten diphenylcyclopropenone (DPC). The sequence derives from a woman between 50 and 59 years old with alopecia areata. Some clones in this sample may be carry-over from other donors' samples. In DNA form, the CDR3 reads TGTGCCAGCAGCCAAGAGGTCGCTAGCGGGAGGTCAGATACGCAGTATTTT. This translates into CASSQEVASGRSDTQYF.